This entry lists 29 T cell receptor beta chains sequenced from one sample in a study of cytomegalovirus exposure and HLA in healthy donors. This PCR relied on a set of 60 Vbeta primers and 13 Jbeta primers. The data were produced by immunoSEQ multiplex PCR, yet TCRdb's version contains in-frame clones alone and is incomplete. Counted here are roughly 140,000 clones, about three quarters occurring once; the ten biggest clones make up about 6.8%. The sequencing input was PBMCs. The receptors originated from a man between 40 and 49 years old in good health and CMV-seropositive.

The chain couples TRBV4-1 to TRBJ2-7, with TRBD1 matching 11 bases. The CDR3 is 15 residues long. V trimming: 3 bases; J trimming: 3 bases; junction bases outside the gene matches: 4. The V gene's germline CDR1 is MGHRA and CDR2 YSYEKL. In nucleotides, the CDR3 is TGCGCCAGCAGCCAGGGACAGGGGGACCTCTACGAGCAGTACTTC. Protein: CASSQGQGDLYEQYF.

The gene calls are TRBV7-2 and TRBJ2-5; 7 positions agree with TRBD2. V shed 4 bases, J shed 0 bases, and the junction held 5 bases outside the gene matches. The CDR3 is made up of 15 amino acids. Per germline, CDR1 SGHTA and CDR2 FQGNSA. DNA of the CDR3: TGTGCCAGCAGCTCCCGGACTAGACACCAAGAGACCCAGTACTTC. It is translated as CASSSRTRHQETQYF.

The count of this clone is one. This rearrangement joins TRBV2 to TRBJ2-7, with D perhaps TRBD1 (6 bases). Per germline, CDR1 SNHLY and CDR2 FYNNEI. CDR3 length: 14 residues. Trimming removed 1 base at V and 4 bases at J, with 11 bases between. The CDR3 DNA is TGTGCCAGCAGTGAAGAAACAGGGCCTTACGAGCAGTACTTC. Its translation is CASSEETGPYEQYF.

This clone was observed a single time. This rearrangement joins TRBV19 to TRBJ2-1, with 12 bases identical to TRBD2. Trimming cost V 6 bases and J 7 bases; bases outside gene matches: 4. This CDR3 contains 14 residues. Germline assignment: CDR1 LNHDA and CDR2 SQIVND (reference sequence). Here the CDR3 DNA reads TGTGCCAGTAGGACTAGCGGGAGTAATAATGAGCAGTTCTTC. Amino acids: CASRTSGSNNEQFF.

This clone showed up just once. V and J are TRBV30 and TRBJ1-1; D call uncertain. CDR3 size: 13 residues. V lost 1 base and J 2 bases, leaving 8 bases between the germline ends. In germline, CDR1 is GTSNPN, CDR2 SVGIG (reference sequence). The CDR3 coding sequence is TGTGCCTGGAGTGGGGCAGTCAACACTGAAGCTTTCTTT. This sequence encodes CAWSGAVNTEAFF.

This chain uses TRBV19 with TRBJ2-3; D gene ambiguous. Germline CDR1 LNHDA, CDR2 SQIVND (reference sequence). Trimming took off 3 bases at V and 5 bases at J, with 12 bases between the two ends. The CDR3 loop spans 14 amino acids. The CDR3 DNA reads as TGTGCCAGTAGTATTAACGCCTATCGAGATACGCAGTATTTT. Translated, it gives CASSINAYRDTQYF.

V usage is TRBV19 and J usage is TRBJ2-5; 12 bases agree with TRBD1. J gave up 2 bases and V 4 bases, and 8 bases lay outside the gene matches. The CDR3 sequence is 17 residues long. Per germline, CDR1 LNHDA and CDR2 SQIVND (reference sequence). CDR3 DNA: TGTGCCAGTAGTACCGGGACAGGGGGCAGTACTCAAGAGACCCAGTACTTC. Amino acids: CASSTGTGGSTQETQYF. The full variable domain, its missing parts supplied by reference TRBV19 and TRBJ2-5, is DGGITQSPKYLFRKEGQNVTLSCEQNLNHDAMYWYRQDPGQGLRLIYYSQIVNDFQKGDIAEGYSVSREKKESFPLTVTSAQKNPTAFYLCASSTGTGGSTQETQYFGPGTRLLVL.

The rearrangement uses TRBV4-3 and TRBJ2-3; TRBD1 aligns across 10 bases. The CDR3 is 17 amino acids. V shed 0 bases, J shed 3 bases, and the junction held 6 bases outside the gene matches. Germline CDR1 is LGHNA and CDR2 is YSLEER. The CDR3 nucleotides are TGCGCCAGCAGCCAAGATCGACAGGGGGCGCGAACAGATACGCAGTATTTT. The encoded protein is CASSQDRQGARTDTQYF.

This clone appeared a few times. The gene calls are TRBV7-2 and TRBJ1-2, with 8 bases that match TRBD1. Unmatched junction bases numbered 19, after V lost 2 bases and J lost 8 bases. Germline loops: CDR1 SGHTA, CDR2 FQGNSA. This CDR3 comprises 18 residues. Here the CDR3 DNA reads TGTGCCAGCAGCTTAAGACAGGGGATAACCTTCCCCCGGGAGGGCTACACCTTC. Its protein is CASSLRQGITFPREGYTF. The full variable domain, completed using reference TRBV7-2 and TRBJ1-2, is GAGVSQSPSNKVTEKGKDVELRCDPISGHTALYWYRQSLGQGLEFLIYFQGNSAPDKSGLPSDRFSAERTGGSVSTLTIQRTQQEDSAVYLCASSLRQGITFPREGYTFGSGTRLTVV.

For the CDR3, the DNA is TGTGCCAGCAGGTTAACAGGGGGACCCACAGATACGCAGTATTTT. Residues: CASRLTGGPTDTQYF. V gene TRBV6-5 combines with J gene TRBJ2-3; TRBD1 agrees at 8 bases. The V gene end was trimmed by 6 bases and the J gene end by 2 bases; junction bases not matched to a gene: 7. This CDR3 is built from 15 residues. Germline-derived CDR1 and CDR2 are MNHEY and SVGAGI.

V gene TRBV7-2 combines with J gene TRBJ1-2; 7 bases line up with TRBD1. With V trimmed by 2 bases and J by 4 bases, 4 bases remained unmatched. The CDR3 covers 14 residues. Germline lookup yields CDR1 SGHTA and CDR2 FQGNSA. CDR3 DNA sequence: TGTGCCAGCAGCTTAAGGGGGCGCGGCTATGGCTACACCTTC. Protein sequence: CASSLRGRGYGYTF.

This clone showed up just once. This chain connects TRBV10-1 to TRBJ1-2, with 7 bases that match TRBD1. With 10 bases clipped from V and 2 bases from J, the junction kept 7 bases outside the gene matches. Germline CDR1 reads WNHNN; CDR2 reads SYGVQD (reference sequence). This CDR3 is built from 13 residues. CDR3 nucleotides: TGCGCCACCTTGGGACAGTGGAACTATGGCTACACCTTC. Translation gives CATLGQWNYGYTF.

The chain is built from TRBV11-2 and TRBJ1-1, with TRBD1 matching 8 bases. CDR1 is SGHAT, CDR2 FQNNGV, per germline. Trimming removed 4 bases from V and 4 bases from J; junction bases left unmatched: 11. The CDR3 loop spans 16 amino acids. The DNA of the CDR3 is TGTGCCAGCAGCTCAAGCCGGGGACAGGTCGGCACTGAAGCTTTCTTT. Translation gives CASSSSRGQVGTEAFF. Combining the CDR3 with reference TRBV11-2 and TRBJ1-1 gives the whole variable domain EAGVAQSPRYKIIEKRQSVAFWCNPISGHATLYWYQQILGQGPKLLIQFQNNGVVDDSQLPKDRFSAERLKGVDSTLKIQPAKLEDSAVYLCASSSSRGQVGTEAFFGQGTRLTVV.

The gene calls are TRBV7-8 and TRBJ2-2, with 7 bases fitting TRBD2. CDR3 length equals 17 residues. CDR1 and CDR2 (germline): SGHVS, FQNEAQ. Trimming removed 1 base from V and 6 bases from J; junction bases left unmatched: 11. CDR3 nucleotide sequence: TGTGCCAGCAGCTTAGTACTAGCGTATACTTTCGCCGGGGAGCTGTTTTTT. It encodes CASSLVLAYTFAGELFF. Combining the CDR3 with reference TRBV7-8 and TRBJ2-2 gives the whole variable domain GAGVSQSPRYKVAKRGQDVALRCDPISGHVSLFWYQQALGQGPEFLTYFQNEAQLDKSGLPSDRFFAERPEGSVSTLKIQRTQQEDSAVYLCASSLVLAYTFAGELFFGEGSRLTVL.

In DNA form, the CDR3 reads TGTGCCAGCAGCCCTTTTGGCGGGCTCCTCTCTGGGGCCAACGTCCTGACTTTC. Amino acid sequence: CASSPFGGLLSGANVLTF. The chain joins TRBV7-2 to TRBJ2-6; D is possibly TRBD2 (5 bases). The CDR3 extends over 18 amino acids. Germline CDR1 reads SGHTA; CDR2 reads FQGNSA. V lost 5 bases and J lost 0, with 17 bases in between.

The chain is built from TRBV30 and TRBJ1-2; D might be TRBD1 (6 bases). In germline, CDR1 is GTSNPN, CDR2 SVGIG (reference sequence). The CDR3 spans 14 residues. The V end was cut by 0 bases, the J end by 5 bases, with 13 bases between. CDR3 bases: TGTGCCTGGAGTGTCACAAGGGGGAGTTATGGCTACACCTTC. Amino acid sequence: CAWSVTRGSYGYTF.

The rearrangement links TRBV19 to TRBJ1-1; unclear D gene. V lost 3 bases, J lost 1 base, and 6 bases lay in between. The CDR3 runs 13 residues. From germline, CDR1 is LNHDA and CDR2 SQIVND (reference sequence). CDR3 nucleotide sequence: TGTGCCAGTAGTATCACACAGAACACTGAAGCTTTCTTT. Its protein product is CASSITQNTEAFF.

This clone was seen once. The chain recombines TRBV7-9 with TRBJ1-2; D is perhaps TRBD1 (6 bases). The V gene lost 5 bases and the J gene lost 6 bases, with 13 bases spanning the gap. The germline CDR1 and CDR2 sequences are SEHNR and FQNEAQ (reference sequence). The CDR3 loop spans 13 amino acids. This CDR3 reads CASSSTGIDGYTF. CDR3 DNA sequence: TGTGCCAGCAGCAGTACAGGGATAGATGGCTACACCTTC.

The chain is built from TRBV9 and TRBJ1-1, with a weak D call TRBD1 (5 bases). CDR1 and CDR2 (germline): SGDLS, YYNGEE. Trimming took 0 bases from V and 1 from J, leaving 10 bases between them. This CDR3 is 15 amino acids long. The CDR3 coding sequence is TGTGCCAGCAGCGTAGAAACGACAGAGAACACTGAAGCTTTCTTT. Translating gives CASSVETTENTEAFF.

V is TRBV30 and J is TRBJ2-2, with 7 bases that match TRBD2. Per germline, CDR1 GTSNPN and CDR2 SVGIG (reference sequence). The CDR3 totals 18 residues. V shed 4 bases, J shed 2 bases, and the junction held 16 bases outside the gene matches. The CDR3 here is CAWIPRARLAVNTGELFF. The CDR3 DNA reads as TGTGCCTGGATCCCAAGAGCTAGGCTAGCGGTAAACACCGGGGAGCTGTTTTTT.

This chain uses TRBV5-8 with TRBJ1-1; 9 bases align to TRBD1. Unmatched junction bases numbered 13, after V lost 1 base and J lost 6 bases. CDR1 is SGHTS, CDR2 YDEGEE, per germline. The CDR3 is 17 amino acids. CDR3 residues: CASSLTGTGLPAPEAFF. CDR3 sequence (DNA): TGTGCCAGCAGCTTGACCGGGACAGGGCTGCCCGCCCCTGAAGCTTTCTTT. The full variable domain, its missing parts supplied by reference TRBV5-8 and TRBJ1-1, is EAGVTQSPTHLIKTRGQQATLRCSPISGHTSVYWYQQALGLGLQFLLWYDEGEERNRGNFPPRFSGRQFPNYSSELNVNALELEDSALYLCASSLTGTGLPAPEAFFGQGTRLTVV.

The rearrangement links TRBV9 to TRBJ2-1, with 8 nucleotides matching TRBD1. The germline gives CDR1 SGDLS, CDR2 YYNGEE. The CDR3 runs 14 residues. With 7 bases clipped from V and 2 bases from J, the junction kept 5 bases outside the gene matches. The DNA of the CDR3 is TGTGCCAGCTGCAGGGGGCGGACCTACAATGAGCAGTTCTTC. Protein sequence: CASCRGRTYNEQFF.

The CDR3 sequence: CASSQGTTNEKLFF. In DNA, the CDR3 is TGTGCCAGCAGTCAGGGAACAACTAATGAAAAACTGTTTTTT. J is TRBJ1-4 and V is TRBV6-1, with a possible D match to TRBD1 (5 bases). CDR3 length: 14 residues. Trimming took 5 bases from V and 0 from J, leaving 7 bases between them. The germline CDR1 and CDR2 sequences are MNHNS and SASEGT.

Written as DNA, the CDR3 is TGTGCCAGCAGTTCCTGGACTTCTTCTGAAGCTTTCTTT. As protein: CASSSWTSSEAFF. The chain uses TRBV27 and TRBJ1-1; D gene unclear. Germline V gene data show CDR1 as MNHEY and CDR2 as SMNVEV (reference sequence). The CDR3 has 13 residues. The V gene lost 4 bases and the J gene lost 6 bases, with 12 bases spanning the gap.

This chain uses TRBV27 with TRBJ2-7, with a weak D call TRBD1 (5 bases). The germline V gene has CDR1 MNHEY and CDR2 SMNVEV (reference sequence). The CDR3 contains 15 residues. The V gene lost 8 bases and the J gene lost 4 bases, with 21 bases spanning the gap. The CDR3 bases are TGTGCCAGCGCAACAGCGAGGACACCTGTTTACGAGCAGTACTTC. Translation: CASATARTPVYEQYF.

The chain employs TRBV6-6 and TRBJ2-7; the match to TRBD2 covers 13 bases. Per germline, CDR1 MNHNY and CDR2 SVGAGI (reference sequence). The CDR3 covers 15 residues. The J segment lost 2 bases and the V segment lost 5 bases, leaving 3 bases of the junction unmatched. CDR3 nucleotide sequence: TGTGCCAGCAGTCGAGGGACTAGCGGGACCTACGAGCAGTACTTC. It encodes CASSRGTSGTYEQYF.

V and J are TRBV13 and TRBJ2-1; 11 nucleotides match TRBD2. CDR1 and CDR2 (germline): PRHDT, FYEKMQ (reference sequence). CDR3 size: 20 residues. V lost 5 bases to trimming and J lost 2 bases; unmatched junction nucleotides: 17. CDR3 nucleotides: TGTGCCAGCAGCCCCGGGCGCACTAGCGGGAGTCACGGGGCCTACAATGAGCAGTTCTTC. It specifies CASSPGRTSGSHGAYNEQFF. Full variable domain (outside the CDR3, taken from reference TRBV13 and TRBJ2-1): AAGVIQSPRHLIKEKRETATLKCYPIPRHDTVYWYQQGPGQDPQFLISFYEKMQSDKGSIPDRFSAQQFSDYHSELNMSSLELGDSALYFCASSPGRTSGSHGAYNEQFFGPGTRLTVL.

V is TRBV7-2 and J is TRBJ2-1; D uncertain. The germline V and J ends were trimmed by 5 bases and 5 bases, with 4 bases remaining between them. The CDR3 has 11 residues. Germline lookup yields CDR1 SGHTA and CDR2 FQGNSA. DNA for the CDR3: TGTGCCAGCAGCCTCGACAATGAGCAGTTCTTC. This sequence encodes CASSLDNEQFF.

The V and J genes are TRBV7-2 and TRBJ1-6; D not resolved. Trimming removed 1 base from V and 6 bases from J, with 13 bases in between. Germline CDR1 SGHTA, CDR2 FQGNSA. The CDR3 length is 16 residues. CDR3 sequence reads: CASSLGTRTGNSPLHF. DNA of the CDR3: TGTGCCAGCAGCTTAGGTACCAGAACGGGTAATTCACCCCTCCACTTT.